The rows below give T cell receptor beta chains drawn from one sample of a study of memory CD4+ T cells and cytomegalovirus serostatus. Measured with immunoSEQ multiplex PCR; TCRdb has only the in-frame clones, and not every one. The table shows some 46,000 clones, with around four fifths occurring only once. Sample: memory CD4+ T cells from blood. These receptors were obtained from an adult in good health and CMV-seronegative. Each CDR3 is given with its conserved first and last residue. D genes are given only for firm matches. Part of the rows lack a size; the others show once, few, many or a class for expanded clones.

j_call d_call clone_size v_call cdr3_nt cdr3_aa
TRBJ1-3 . . TRBV6-6 TGTGCCAGCAGTTACTCGTCGCCTACCTCTGGAAACACCATATATTTT CASSYSSPTSGNTIYF
TRBJ2-2 . . TRBV5-8 TGTGCCAGCAGCTTTTGGGGGGCCACCGGGGAGCTGTTTTTT CASSFWGATGELFF
TRBJ1-1 . once TRBV5-1 TGCGCCAGCAGCTTGCAGGGGCCCGTTGAAGCTTTCTTT CASSLQGPVEAFF
TRBJ1-5 . . TRBV19 TGTGCCAGTAGGCCGGGAGGGGGGGTTGGTCAGCCCCAGCATTTT CASRPGGGVGQPQHF
TRBJ1-6 . . TRBV28 TGTGCCAGCAGTTTAGGGACCGTAAATTCACCCCTCCACTTT CASSLGTVNSPLHF
TRBJ2-2 TRBD2 . TRBV7-7 TGTGCTAGCAGCTTATTAGCGGGGGGTTCCACCGGGGAGCTGTTTTTT CASSLLAGGSTGELFF
TRBJ1-4 TRBD1 . TRBV10-3 TGTGCCATCAGCCCGGACAGGAGTCTATCGGCTAATGAAAAACTGTTTTTT CAISPDRSLSANEKLFF
TRBJ2-6 TRBD1 . TRBV5-6 TGTGCCAGCAGCCGGACAGGCCCTGGGGCCAACGTCCTGACTTTC CASSRTGPGANVLTF
TRBJ2-2 . . TRBV5-5 TGTGCCAGTACTCTGAGCACCGGGGAGCTGTTTTTT CASTLSTGELFF
TRBJ2-3 TRBD2 . TRBV6-5 TGTGCCAGCAGAGATAGCGGGGGGGGCGCAGATACGCAGTATTTT CASRDSGGGADTQYF
TRBJ1-5 . few TRBV19 TGTGCCATCTCGCGCCAGCATAGCAATCAGCCCCAGCATTTT CAISRQHSNQPQHF
TRBJ2-2 . . TRBV19 TGTGCCAGTAGTATAGAGTACCACACCGGGGAGCTGTTTTTT CASSIEYHTGELFF